This T cell receptor beta chain is from a study of OX40 agonist ivuxolimab in advanced cancers. Study as a whole: Every patient in dose escalation had hepatocellular carcinoma, melanoma, renal cell or head and neck cancer. Overall study findings and caveats: Determination of antigen specificity was not performed for the expanded peripheral T cells. CD4+ and CD8+ blood T cells expanded clonally by week 6 at 0.1 to 3.0 mg/kg.

Assay used: immunoSEQ multiplex PCR; TCRdb lists only in-frame clones, some missing. The sample has about 68,000 clones; 86% are singletons. The J segment lost 5 bases and the V segment lost 7 bases, leaving 10 bases of the junction unmatched. This CDR3 has 15 amino acids. Germline loops: CDR1 MNHNS, CDR2 SASEGT. As concerns this clone: Its antigen is unidentified.

The material was CD4+ or CD8+ T cells sorted from blood, obtained in a trial of the OX40 agonist ivuxolimab. The source is an adult with an advanced solid tumor such as melanoma, head and neck, liver or kidney cancer. This sequence joins TRBV6-1 and TRBJ2-5; 10 nucleotides match TRBD2. CDR3 loop: CASKGAGGQVETQYF. In DNA form, the CDR3 reads TGTGCCAGCAAGGGAGCGGGGGGGCAGGTGGAGACCCAGTACTTC.